This TCR beta chain was documented in a study of cytomegalovirus exposure and HLA in healthy donors. Study-wide background: Early released data comprised some 85 million unique TCRs from HLA-typed donors.

Primers: 60 Vbeta forward and 13 Jbeta reverse. Clones were sequenced by immunoSEQ multiplex PCR, and TCRdb holds only the in-frame ones, with some missing. The sample data list some 150,000 clones. General study results and limits: An analysis done earlier found most TCR beta V segments productive about 87% or about 30% of the time. Follow-up analysis later connected one missense variant in DCLRE1C with trimming of TCR beta V- and J-genes. In a later analysis, around 18,000 TCR beta sequences were associated with HLA alleles at 0.05 false discovery rate.

Details on this clone: Its specificity is not known.

The source is a woman aged 18 to 35 in good health and CMV-seropositive. The sequencing input was PBMCs.

CDR3 residues: CATSRDRNTIYF. Written as DNA, the CDR3 is TGTGCCACCAGCAGAGACAGAAACACCATATATTTT. The J gene is TRBJ1-3, the V gene TRBV15; unclear D gene. V lost 0 bases and J lost 5, with 2 bases in between. Germline CDR1 and CDR2: LNHNV and YYDKDF (reference sequence). This CDR3 comprises 12 residues.